The clone carrying this T cell receptor (beta chain) was picked up a small number of times. This record belongs to a study of CD8+ T cells in alopecia areata. Treatment denoted: oral pan-JAK inhibitor, 5-10 mg twice daily. Once RNA had been extracted, it was reverse transcribed into cDNA to act as the sequencing template. Data came from immunoSEQ multiplex PCR; TCRdb stores just in-frame clones and leaves some out. The sample lists hundreds of thousands of clones, 35% to 45% occurring once. The receptor's source is a human donor with alopecia areata. The source was CD4+ T cells sorted from blood, collected between weeks 30 and 35, from a patient treated with tofacitinib.

CDR3 sequence (DNA): TGCGCCAGCAGCTTGGTCCAGGGTTTCTATGGCTACACCTTC. Its translation is CASSLVQGFYGYTF. The chain recombines TRBV5-1 with TRBJ1-2, with a tentative D call TRBD1 (5 bases). The germline gives CDR1 SGHRS, CDR2 YFSETQ. This CDR3 is 14 amino acids long. V gave up 0 bases and J gave up 4 bases, with 10 bases separating them.